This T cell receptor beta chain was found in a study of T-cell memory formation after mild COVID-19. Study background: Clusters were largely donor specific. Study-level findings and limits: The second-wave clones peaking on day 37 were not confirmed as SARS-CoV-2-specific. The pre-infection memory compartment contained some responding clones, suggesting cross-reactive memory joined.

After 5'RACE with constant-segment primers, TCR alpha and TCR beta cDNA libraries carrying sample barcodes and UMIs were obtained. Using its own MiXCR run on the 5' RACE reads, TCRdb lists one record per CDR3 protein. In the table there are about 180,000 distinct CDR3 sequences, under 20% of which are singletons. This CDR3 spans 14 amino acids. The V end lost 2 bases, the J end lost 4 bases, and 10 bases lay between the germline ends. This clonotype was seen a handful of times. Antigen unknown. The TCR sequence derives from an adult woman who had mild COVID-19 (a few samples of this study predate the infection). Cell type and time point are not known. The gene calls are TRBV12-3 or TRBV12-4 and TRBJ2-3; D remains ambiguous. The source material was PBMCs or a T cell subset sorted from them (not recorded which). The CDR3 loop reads CASSLKIGADTQYF. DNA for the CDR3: TGTGCCAGCAGTTTAAAGATTGGTGCAGATACGCAGTATTTT.